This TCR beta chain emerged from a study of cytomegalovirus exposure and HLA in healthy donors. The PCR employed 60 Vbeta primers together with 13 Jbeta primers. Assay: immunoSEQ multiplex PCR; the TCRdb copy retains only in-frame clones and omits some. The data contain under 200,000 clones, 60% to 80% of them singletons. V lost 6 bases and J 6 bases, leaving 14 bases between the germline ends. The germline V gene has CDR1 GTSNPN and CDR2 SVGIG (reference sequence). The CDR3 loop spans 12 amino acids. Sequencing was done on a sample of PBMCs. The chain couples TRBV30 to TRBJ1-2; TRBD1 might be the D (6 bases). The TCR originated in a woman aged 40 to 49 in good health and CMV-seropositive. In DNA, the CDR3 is TGTGCCTGTCGGGACAAAGACAATGGCTACACCTTC. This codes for CACRDKDNGYTF.